This T cell receptor beta chain was captured in a study of T cell changes during pregnancy in multiple sclerosis. This CDR3 has 15 residues. Germline V gives CDR1 SGHRS, CDR2 YFSETQ. The method was immunoSEQ multiplex PCR; TCRdb's version includes in-frame clones alone and lacks a portion of them. The sample lists more than 35,000 clones; approximately 94% were seen once. Of note for this clone: One end of the junction varies from germline; a read error may be responsible.

This clonotype originated in a female donor with multiple sclerosis, enrolled in a pregnancy study. The chain recombines TRBV5-1 with TRBJ2-7; 10 nucleotides align to TRBD2. Source: CD4+ T cells from peripheral blood mononuclear cells, taken in the second trimester of pregnancy. The CDR3 region is CASSLPSSGSRSPDF. CDR3 in DNA: TGCGCCAGCAGCTTGCCTTCTAGCGGGAGCCGCTCGCCGGACTTC.